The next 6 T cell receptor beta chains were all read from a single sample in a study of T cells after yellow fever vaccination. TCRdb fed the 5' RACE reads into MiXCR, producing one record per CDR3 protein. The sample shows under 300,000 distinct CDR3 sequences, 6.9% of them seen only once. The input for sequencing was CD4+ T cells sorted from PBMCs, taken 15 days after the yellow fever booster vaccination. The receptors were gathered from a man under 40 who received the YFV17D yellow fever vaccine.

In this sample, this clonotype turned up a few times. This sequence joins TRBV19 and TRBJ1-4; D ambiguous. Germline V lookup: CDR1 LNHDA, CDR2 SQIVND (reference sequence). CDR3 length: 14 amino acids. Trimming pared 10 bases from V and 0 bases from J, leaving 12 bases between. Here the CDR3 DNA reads TGTGCCACGCGGACGATCGCAACTAATGAAAAACTGTTTTTT. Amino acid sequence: CATRTIATNEKLFF.

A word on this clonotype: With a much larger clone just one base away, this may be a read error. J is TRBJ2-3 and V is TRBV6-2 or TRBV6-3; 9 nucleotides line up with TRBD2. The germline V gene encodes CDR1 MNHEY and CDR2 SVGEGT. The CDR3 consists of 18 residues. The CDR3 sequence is CASRYSRVAGEFADTQYF. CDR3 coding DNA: TGTGCCAGCCGTTACTCGAGAGTAGCGGGAGAGTTTGCAGATACGCAGTATTTT.

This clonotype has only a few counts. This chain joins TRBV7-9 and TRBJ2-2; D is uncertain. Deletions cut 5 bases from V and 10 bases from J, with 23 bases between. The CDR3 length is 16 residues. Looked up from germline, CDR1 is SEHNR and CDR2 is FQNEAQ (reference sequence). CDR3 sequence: CASSPSGARGGTELFF. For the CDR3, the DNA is TGTGCCAGCAGCCCGTCCGGCGCGCGCGGTGGTACGGAGCTGTTTTTT.

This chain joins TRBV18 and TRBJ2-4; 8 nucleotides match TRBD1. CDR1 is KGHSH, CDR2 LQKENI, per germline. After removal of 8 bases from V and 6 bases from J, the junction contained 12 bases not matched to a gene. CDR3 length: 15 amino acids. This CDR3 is CASTKDRGPGNIQYF. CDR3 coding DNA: TGTGCCAGCACTAAAGACAGGGGCCCTGGAAACATTCAGTACTTC.

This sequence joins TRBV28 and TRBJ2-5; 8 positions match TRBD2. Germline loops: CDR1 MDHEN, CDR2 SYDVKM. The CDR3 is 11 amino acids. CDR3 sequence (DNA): TGTGCGACGGGGGGGGCGGAGACCCAGTACTTC. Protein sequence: CATGGAETQYF.

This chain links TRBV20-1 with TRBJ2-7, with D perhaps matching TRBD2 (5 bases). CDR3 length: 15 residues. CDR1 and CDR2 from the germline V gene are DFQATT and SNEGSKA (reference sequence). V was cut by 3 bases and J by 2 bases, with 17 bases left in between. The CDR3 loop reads CSASAQEARAYEQYF. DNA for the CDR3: TGCAGTGCTAGTGCGCAGGAGGCCCGAGCCTACGAGCAGTACTTC.